These T cell receptor beta chains were read from a single sample in a study of vaccination effects on CD4 cells after COVID-19. These receptors are not linked to any known antigen. The protocol was immunoSEQ multiplex PCR, while the TCRdb copy is restricted to in-frame clones and leaves out a portion. The sample shows under 70,000 clones, around three quarters of them seen only once. The sample consisted of CD4+ T cells from PBMCs cultured with HIV peptides, taken before COVID-19 vaccination. The receptors stem from a human donor who had a prior SARS-CoV-2 infection. CDR3s include the opening cysteine and the closing phenylalanine or tryptophan. D genes are given only for firm matches. A row's size may be missing; if present it is once, few, many or a size class.

TRBJ2-5 | TRBD2 | NA | TRBV9 | TGTGCCAGCAGCCCGGGGACTAGCCTCCAAGAGACCCAGTACTTC | CASSPGTSLQETQYF
TRBJ2-1 | TRBD2 | few | TRBV3-1/TRBV3-2 | TGTGCCAGCAGCCAAGCCGGGACTAGCGGGTACAATGAGCAGTTCTTC | CASSQAGTSGYNEQFF
TRBJ2-3 | NA | NA | TRBV6-5 | TGTGCCAGCAGGGGGCAAGTTATAGATACGCAGTATTTT | CASRGQVIDTQYF
TRBJ2-1 | TRBD2 | NA | TRBV6-5 | TGTGCCAGCTCCCTAGCGGGGGTGTCCTACAATGAGCAGTTCTTC | CASSLAGVSYNEQFF
TRBJ2-1 | NA | NA | TRBV11-3 | TGTGCCAGCAGCTCTAGTGGCGGTTATATGAGCTCCTACAATGAGCAGTTCTTC | CASSSSGGYMSSYNEQFF
TRBJ2-3 | NA | NA | TRBV7-9 | TGTGCCAGCAGCTCTAAAGATACGCAGTATTTT | CASSSKDTQYF
TRBJ1-2 | NA | NA | TRBV5-4 | TGTGCCAGCAGGGGTCTCGGGAAAAACTATGGCTACACCTTC | CASRGLGKNYGYTF
TRBJ2-2 | TRBD2 | NA | TRBV6-5 | TGTGCCAGCGTGACTAGCGGGGTCGCAGGCGGGGAGCTGTTTTTT | CASVTSGVAGGELFF
TRBJ2-1 | TRBD1 | few | TRBV6-6 | TGTGCCAGCAGTTACACCACACAGGGGAGTGAGCAGTTCTTC | CASSYTTQGSEQFF
TRBJ2-7 | TRBD2 | NA | TRBV29-1 | TGCAGCGTTGTTGAAGGCGGGGGGACCTACGAGCAGTACTTC | CSVVEGGGTYEQYF
TRBJ1-2 | NA | NA | TRBV6-5 | TGTGCCAGCAGTTACACCGGCAGGGCTAACTATGGCTACACCTTC | CASSYTGRANYGYTF
TRBJ1-2 | NA | NA | TRBV5-4 | TGTGCCAGCAGCTTGGGGGTGAGGGCTAACTATGGCTACACCTTC | CASSLGVRANYGYTF
TRBJ2-6 | NA | NA | TRBV15 | TGTGCCACCAGCAGAGGGCAGAGTACGCACTCTGGGGCCAACGTCCTGACTTTC | CATSRGQSTHSGANVLTF
TRBJ2-7 | TRBD2 | NA | TRBV18 | TGTGCCAGCTCACCGACTAGCCCTCTCGAGCAGTACTTC | CASSPTSPLEQYF
TRBJ1-1 | TRBD1 | NA | TRBV10-3 | TGTGCCACACTCCAACAGGGGAACCCTGAAGCTTTCTTT | CATLQQGNPEAFF
TRBJ2-5 | TRBD2 | NA | TRBV7-2 | TGTGCCAGCAGCTTAGGGGGGGGAAGGGAGACCCAGTACTTC | CASSLGGGRETQYF
TRBJ2-7 | TRBD1 | NA | TRBV4-3 | TGCGCCAGCAGCCGAACATCGGGACAGGGGTTATCCTACGAGCAGTACTTC | CASSRTSGQGLSYEQYF
TRBJ2-1 | TRBD2 | NA | TRBV11-3 | TGTGCCAGCAGCTTGCGGGGGGACCGCGACAATGAGCAGTTCTTC | CASSLRGDRDNEQFF
TRBJ2-3 | TRBD1 | few | TRBV29-1 | TGCAGCGGCACCTACAGGGGAGTGACAGATACGCAGTATTTT | CSGTYRGVTDTQYF
TRBJ2-2 | NA | NA | TRBV4-3 | TGCGCCAGCAGCCAAGATAAGGTAGTGAACACCGGGGAGCTGTTTTTT | CASSQDKVVNTGELFF
TRBJ1-2 | TRBD1 | NA | TRBV28 | TGTGCCAGCAGTGCTCCGGGACAGGGAAAGGATGGCTACACCTTC | CASSAPGQGKDGYTF
TRBJ2-7 | NA | NA | TRBV2 | TGTGCCAGCAGTCCCGGGGAGCAGTACTTC | CASSPGEQYF
TRBJ2-3 | TRBD2 | NA | TRBV5-1 | TGCGCCAGCAGCTTGGCCAGGCTAGCGGCGCGGGATACGCAGTATTTT | CASSLARLAARDTQYF
TRBJ2-3 | NA | NA | TRBV24-1 | TGTGCCACCAGTGGGTCGGACAGCGCATTAACAGATACGCAGTATTTT | CATSGSDSALTDTQYF
TRBJ2-7 | TRBD1 | once | TRBV4-2 | TGTGCCAGCAGCCAAGAGGACAGGGTCTACGAGCAGTACTTC | CASSQEDRVYEQYF
TRBJ2-1 | TRBD2 | NA | TRBV20-1 | TGCAGTGCTAGTATTTGGTGGTCGCGACTAGCGGCTTACAATGAGCAGTTCTTC | CSASIWWSRLAAYNEQFF
TRBJ1-1 | NA | NA | TRBV7-2 | TGTGCCAGCAGTTTCCAGGGGCGGGGGAACACTGAAGCTTTCTTT | CASSFQGRGNTEAFF
TRBJ2-2 | NA | NA | TRBV5-1 | TGCGCCAGCAGCTTGTTAACGCCATCCAACACCGGGGAGCTGTTTTTT | CASSLLTPSNTGELFF
TRBJ2-1 | NA | NA | TRBV5-4 | TGTGCCAGCTCCCCGACGGGGTACAATGAGCAGTTCTTC | CASSPTGYNEQFF